The present T cell receptor beta chain was sequenced within a study of T-cell memory formation after mild COVID-19. Whole-study context: Clustering of TCRs was largely donor specific.

The table lists this clonotype with a few counts. MiXCR, applied by TCRdb to the 5' RACE reads, yields one record per CDR3 protein. The data show around 300,000 distinct CDR3 sequences, with 13% seen just once and over 20% held by the top ten. V dropped 3 bases and J dropped 1 base, with 19 bases sitting between them. The V gene's germline CDR1 is SGHVS and CDR2 FNYEAQ. This CDR3 is 19 amino acids long. The sequencing input was PBMCs or a T cell subset sorted from them (not recorded which). This clonotype originated in a man aged 18 to 35 who had mild COVID-19 (a few samples of this study predate the infection). Cell type and time point are not known. The genes are TRBV7-6 and TRBJ2-6, with no clear D. The CDR3 loop is CASSLVVDLRPSGANVLTF. DNA of the CDR3: TGTGCCAGCAGCTTGGTGGTTGATCTTCGACCTTCTGGGGCCAACGTCCTGACTTTC.